The 13 T cell receptor beta chains reported below all come from one sample, sequenced in a study of shared clonotypes between healthy human individuals. The table came from immunoSEQ multiplex PCR; TCRdb's copy has only in-frame clones and leaves some out. The sample consists of about 2 million clones, about 95% of them appearing once. Selected positively for CCR7 and CD45RO-negative, naive CD8 cells excluded terminally differentiated effector memory CD45RA+ cells. The sample comprised naive CD8+ T cells sorted from blood. The receptor set was obtained from a man younger than 35 in good health.

V is TRBV9 and J is TRBJ1-2; unclear D gene. The V and J ends lost 3 bases and 4 bases respectively, with 16 bases between them. In germline, CDR1 is SGDLS, CDR2 YYNGEE. There are 15 residues in the CDR3. This CDR3 reads CASSAAREVSYGYTF. The CDR3 DNA sequence: TGTGCCAGCAGCGCCGCTCGCGAAGTGAGCTATGGCTACACCTTC.

The V and J genes are TRBV6-5 and TRBJ2-1; either TRBD1 or TRBD2 may fit D (5 bases each). The CDR3 runs 14 residues. Trimming took off 4 bases at V and 4 bases at J, with 11 bases between the two ends. The germline V gene encodes CDR1 MNHEY and CDR2 SVGAGI. DNA of the CDR3: TGTGCCAGCAGTTTTGGGACGGATTACAATGAGCAGTTCTTC. Protein product: CASSFGTDYNEQFF.

The CDR3: CASSIEAGNVYEQYF. CDR3 DNA sequence: TGTGCCAGCAGCATAGAGGCGGGGAACGTCTACGAGCAGTACTTC. The chain recombines TRBV7-6 with TRBJ2-7; weak D call: TRBD2 (6 bases). Germline CDR1 SGHVS, CDR2 FNYEAQ. V was shortened by 5 bases and J by 3 bases, with 17 bases between the two germline ends. CDR3 length equals 15 residues.

V is TRBV9 and J is TRBJ2-3; 11 nucleotides align to TRBD2. This CDR3 spans 15 amino acids. V trimming: 4 bases; J trimming: 4 bases; junction bases outside the gene matches: 5. Germline assignment: CDR1 SGDLS and CDR2 YYNGEE. The CDR3 sequence is CASSLSGRAADTQYF. As DNA, the CDR3 is TGTGCCAGCAGCCTTAGCGGGAGGGCCGCAGATACGCAGTATTTT.

The chain joins TRBV9 to TRBJ1-3; D might be TRBD1 (5 bases). CDR1 is SGDLS and CDR2 is YYNGEE in the germline V gene. V lost 7 bases, J lost 8 bases, and 13 bases lay in between. The CDR3 sequence is 12 residues long. CDR3 region: CASGTGGDTIYF. The CDR3 nucleotides read TGTGCCAGCGGTACTGGGGGGGACACCATATATTTT. The full variable domain, in which reference TRBV9 and TRBJ1-3 provide the parts outside the CDR3, is DSGVTQTPKHLITATGQRVTLRCSPRSGDLSVYWYQQSLDQGLQFLIQYYNGEERAKGNILERFSAQQFPDLHSELNLSSLELGDSALYFCASGTGGDTIYFGEGSWLTVV.

This clone was seen once. This chain joins TRBV10-1 and TRBJ1-1, with 9 nucleotides matching TRBD1. Germline loops: CDR1 WNHNN, CDR2 SYGVQD (reference sequence). After removal of 9 bases from V and 0 bases from J, the junction contained 11 bases not matched to a gene. CDR3 length equals 16 residues. This CDR3 reads CARPTGGSGVNTEAFF. DNA for the CDR3: TGCGCCAGACCCACAGGGGGCTCGGGGGTGAACACTGAAGCTTTCTTT.

J is TRBJ2-5 and V is TRBV11-2; D may correspond to TRBD1 or TRBD2 (6 bases each). The CDR3 has 14 residues. Germline V gene lookup returns CDR1 SGHAT and CDR2 FQNNGV. V was clipped by 2 bases and J by 5 bases, with 12 bases between them. DNA for the CDR3: TGTGCCAGCAGCTTAAGGGGGGATTGGGAGACCCAGTACTTC. This codes for CASSLRGDWETQYF.

This chain links TRBV27 with TRBJ2-1; 10 positions match TRBD2. With V trimmed by 8 bases and J by 1 base, 8 bases remained unmatched. Germline V gene data show CDR1 as MNHEY and CDR2 as SMNVEV (reference sequence). The CDR3 covers 16 residues. The CDR3 sequence is CASGSSGLASYNEQFF. CDR3 in DNA: TGTGCCAGCGGTTCGTCGGGACTAGCGTCCTACAATGAGCAGTTCTTC.

The chain has TRBV7-6 and TRBJ1-5; D gene ambiguous. V was shortened by 2 bases and J by 0 bases, with 8 bases between the two germline ends. Germline V gene sequence: CDR1 SGHVS, CDR2 FNYEAQ. The CDR3 is 15 residues long. The CDR3 loop is CASSLSGLSNQPQHF. In DNA form, the CDR3 reads TGTGCCAGCAGCTTATCAGGCCTTAGCAATCAGCCCCAGCATTTT.

The chain employs TRBV29-1 and TRBJ1-1; tentatively, D is TRBD1 (5 bases). The length of the CDR3 is 12 residues. Per germline, CDR1 SQVTM and CDR2 ANQGSEA. Trimming removed 4 bases at V and 4 bases at J, with 10 bases between. CDR3 amino acids: CSVATETTEAFF. The CDR3 nucleotides read TGCAGCGTTGCGACAGAAACCACTGAAGCTTTCTTT.

Written as DNA, the CDR3 is TGTGCCAGCAGCTTGGGTAGGGGGTTATACTACGAGCAGTACTTC. The encoded protein is CASSLGRGLYYEQYF. The rearrangement links TRBV5-8 to TRBJ2-7, with a weak D call TRBD1 (6 bases). V was cut by 0 bases and J by 3 bases, with 13 bases left in between. Germline CDR1 and CDR2: SGHTS and YDEGEE. The CDR3 is made up of 15 amino acids.

This sequence joins TRBV9 and TRBJ2-7; 9 bases are a match to TRBD1. V shed 0 bases and J 5 bases; nucleotides not matched to a gene: 3. The CDR3 runs to 14 residues. CDR1 and CDR2 (germline): SGDLS, YYNGEE. The CDR3 region is CASSVEGDRDEQYF. For the CDR3, the DNA is TGTGCCAGCAGCGTAGAGGGGGACAGGGACGAGCAGTACTTC.

This chain joins TRBV7-9 and TRBJ2-5; D call uncertain. CDR1 is SEHNR, CDR2 FQNEAQ, per germline (reference sequence). This CDR3 is 13 amino acids long. V was trimmed by 3 bases and J by 9 bases, leaving 14 bases between them. This CDR3 is CASSFRATQSQYF. The CDR3 nucleotides read TGTGCCAGCAGCTTCCGGGCCACCCAGTCCCAGTACTTC.